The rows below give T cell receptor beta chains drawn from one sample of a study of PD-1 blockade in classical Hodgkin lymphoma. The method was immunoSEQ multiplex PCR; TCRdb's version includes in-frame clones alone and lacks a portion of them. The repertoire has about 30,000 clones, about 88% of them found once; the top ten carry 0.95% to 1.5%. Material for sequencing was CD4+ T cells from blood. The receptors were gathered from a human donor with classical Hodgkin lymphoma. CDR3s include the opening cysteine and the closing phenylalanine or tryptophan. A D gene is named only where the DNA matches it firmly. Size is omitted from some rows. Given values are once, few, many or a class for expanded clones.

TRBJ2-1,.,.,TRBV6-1,TGTGCCAGCAGTGTAGCCGTAGCGGCACCCTACAATGAGCAGTTCTTC,CASSVAVAAPYNEQFF
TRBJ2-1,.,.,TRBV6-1,TGTGCCAGCGAAGAGGGTGAGCAGTTCTTC,CASEEGEQFF
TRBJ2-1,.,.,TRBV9,TGTGCCAGCAGCCCCCTGCGGACTTTCTCCTACAATGAGCAGTTCTTC,CASSPLRTFSYNEQFF
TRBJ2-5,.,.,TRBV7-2,TGTGCCAGCAGCTTACGGGACATGGAGACCCAGTACTTC,CASSLRDMETQYF
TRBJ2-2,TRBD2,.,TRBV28,TGTGCCAGCCTCCGGGCGGGAGTAACCGGGGAGCTGTTTTTT,CASLRAGVTGELFF
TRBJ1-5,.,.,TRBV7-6,TGTGCCAGCAGCGGAGGGGGGTACGATCAGCCCCAGCATTTT,CASSGGGYDQPQHF
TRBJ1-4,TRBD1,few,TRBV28,TGTGCCAGCAGCCTCGGCGGGACAGGGGGCGGGGAAAAACTGTTTTTT,CASSLGGTGGGEKLFF
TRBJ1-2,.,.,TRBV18,TGTGCCAGCTCACCACCTGGAGGGCAGGGTCTAAATGGCTACACCTTC,CASSPPGGQGLNGYTF
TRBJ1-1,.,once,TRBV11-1,TGTGCCAGCAGCTTGCGTAAGGGGCGAGCTTTCTTT,CASSLRKGRAFF
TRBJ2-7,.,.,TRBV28,TGTGCCAGCAGTTGGGCAGGGGCCTACGAGCAGTACTTC,CASSWAGAYEQYF
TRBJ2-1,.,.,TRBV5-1,TGCGCCAGCAGCTTAAGGGGAGGAATATACAATGAGCAGTTCTTC,CASSLRGGIYNEQFF
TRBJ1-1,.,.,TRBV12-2,TGTGCAAGTCGCTTAGTCCGAGCCCGGGAGAACACTGAAGCTTTCTTT,CASRLVRARENTEAFF
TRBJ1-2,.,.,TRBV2,TGTGCCAGCAGTGACGCAAGGGGCTACACCTTC,CASSDARGYTF
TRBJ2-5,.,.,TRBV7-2,TGTGCCAGCAGCTTAGTCAGCCCAGCGGCGGGGGAGACCCAGTACTTC,CASSLVSPAAGETQYF
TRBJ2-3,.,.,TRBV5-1,TGCGCCAGCAGCCTGGAGGGGTGGGATACGCAGTATTTT,CASSLEGWDTQYF
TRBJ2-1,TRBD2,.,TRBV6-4,TGTGCCAGCAGTGCGGCTAGCGGTTCTTTGTACAATGAGCAGTTCTTC,CASSAASGSLYNEQFF
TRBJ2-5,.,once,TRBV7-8,TGTGCCAGCAGCTCACGTACATCCCAAGGGGCCCAGTACTTC,CASSSRTSQGAQYF
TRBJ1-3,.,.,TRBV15,TGTGCCACCAGCAGAGATGGAGGCACCATATATTTT,CATSRDGGTIYF
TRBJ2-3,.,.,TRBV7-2,TGTGCCAGCAGTAGAGGGAGTAGGGGCCCAGATACGCAGTATTTT,CASSRGSRGPDTQYF